The TCR beta chain described here comes from a study of T cell changes during pregnancy in multiple sclerosis. Clones were sequenced by immunoSEQ multiplex PCR, and TCRdb holds only the in-frame ones, with some missing. The data contain some 26,000 clones, approximately 91% of them singletons. Germline V gives CDR1 MNHNS, CDR2 SASEGT. The CDR3 is 14 residues long. V lost 0 bases, J lost 2 bases, and 7 bases lay in between. This TCR was sampled from a female donor in good health, enrolled as a control in a pregnancy study. This chain connects TRBV6-1 to TRBJ2-5; no firm D call. The sequencing used CD4+ T cells from peripheral blood mononuclear cells, collected in the first trimester of pregnancy. The CDR3 loop reads CASSEAERQETQYF. CDR3 nucleotide sequence: TGTGCCAGCAGTGAAGCGGAGAGACAAGAGACCCAGTACTTC.